The clone carrying this T cell receptor (beta chain) was seen a handful of times. A universal primer site arose from template switching, and cDNA bore unique molecular identifiers. Via MiXCR, TCRdb re-called the 5' RACE reads, giving one row per CDR3 protein. The data hold 500,000 to 650,000 distinct CDR3 sequences, with around 22% observed a single time. The data were obtained in a study of identical twins. Germline CDR1 is SGHRS and CDR2 is YFSETQ. The CDR3 has 14 residues. V lost 4 bases and J lost 1, with 11 bases in between. This sample also belongs to another study, concerning yellow fever vaccine responses in identical twins.

The sequenced sample was CD4+ T cells sorted from blood. The sequence was collected from a woman aged 18-30 years in good health. The chain combines TRBV5-1 with TRBJ1-1; no firm D call. The CDR3 region is CASSGNDQNTEAFF. Here the CDR3 DNA reads TGCGCCAGCAGCGGGAATGACCAGAACACTGAAGCTTTCTTT.